This T cell receptor (beta chain) was recovered during a study of identical twins. Notes on this clonotype: Its specificity is unknown.

CDR1 LGHDT and CDR2 YNNKEL come from the germline V gene (reference sequence). The CDR3 extends over 16 amino acids. V lost 1 base to trimming and J lost 5 bases; unmatched junction nucleotides: 6. Regarding the study as a whole: Among out-of-frame alpha sequences shared by twins, low generation probability occurred in excess.

It was template switching that added a universal primer site, and there were unique molecular identifiers on the cDNA. TCRdb itself ran the 5' RACE reads through MiXCR, one entry per CDR3 protein. Of roughly 230,000 distinct CDR3 sequences detected, about 8.9% appear once; the ten largest clones hold less than 4%. This sample also appeared in a second study, on yellow fever vaccine responses in identical twins.

The sequencing input was CD8+ T cells sorted from blood. The chain employs TRBV3-1 and TRBJ2-5; TRBD2 aligns across 11 bases. This TCR was sampled from a woman between 18 and 29 years old in good health. The CDR3 protein is CASSQANSGGVETQYF. The CDR3 DNA reads as TGTGCCAGCAGCCAAGCCAATAGCGGGGGGGTTGAGACCCAGTACTTC.